This T cell receptor (beta chain) comes out of a study of T cell responses to AZD1222 COVID-19 vaccine. The CDR3 is made up of 15 amino acids. V shed 0 bases and J shed 7 bases, with 11 bases lying between them. Germline V CDR1 and CDR2: SGHRS, YFSETQ. Profiled with immunoSEQ multiplex PCR; TCRdb holds only in-frame clones, not every one. The sample carries roughly 150,000 clones, approximately 90% recorded once. As to this clone: The target antigen is unknown.

Study-level results: Unmutated variant regions are reportedly the target of nearly half of TCRs that are spike-specific.

This chain uses TRBV5-1 with TRBJ1-6; D not resolved. The TCR sequence derives from an adult who received the AZD1222 COVID-19 vaccine. The sample here was peripheral blood, taken 28 days after the second AZD1222 dose. The CDR3 here is CASSLGGSENSPLHF. CDR3 nucleotide sequence: TGCGCCAGCAGCTTGGGGGGATCCGAAAATTCACCCCTCCACTTT. The whole variable domain, filled in from reference TRBV5-1 and TRBJ1-6, reads KAGVTQTPRYLIKTRGQQVTLSCSPISGHRSVSWYQQTPGQGLQFLFEYFSETQRNKGNFPGRFSGRQFSNSRSEMNVSTLELGDSALYLCASSLGGSENSPLHFGNGTRLTVT.